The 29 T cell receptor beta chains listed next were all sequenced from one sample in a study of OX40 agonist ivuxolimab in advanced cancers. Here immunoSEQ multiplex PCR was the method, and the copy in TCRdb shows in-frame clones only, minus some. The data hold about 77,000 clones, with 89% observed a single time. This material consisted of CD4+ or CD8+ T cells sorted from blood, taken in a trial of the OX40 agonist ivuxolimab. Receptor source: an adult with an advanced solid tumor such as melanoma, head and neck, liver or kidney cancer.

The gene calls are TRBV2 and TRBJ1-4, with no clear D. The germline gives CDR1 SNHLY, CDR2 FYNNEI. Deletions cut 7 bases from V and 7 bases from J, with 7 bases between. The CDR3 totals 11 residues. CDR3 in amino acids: CASILVEKLFF. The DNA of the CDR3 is TGTGCCAGCATCCTAGTTGAAAAACTGTTTTTT.

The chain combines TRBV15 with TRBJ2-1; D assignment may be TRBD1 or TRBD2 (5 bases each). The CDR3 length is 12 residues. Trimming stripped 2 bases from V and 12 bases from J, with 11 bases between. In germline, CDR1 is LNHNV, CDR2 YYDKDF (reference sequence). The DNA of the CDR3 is TGTGCCACCAGCAGACCAGCTGGGGGGCAGTTCTTC. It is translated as CATSRPAGGQFF. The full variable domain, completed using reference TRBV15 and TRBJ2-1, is DAMVIQNPRYQVTQFGKPVTLSCSQTLNHNVMYWYQQKSSQAPKLLFHYYDKDFNNEADTPDNFQSRRPNTSFCFLDIRSPGLGDTAMYLCATSRPAGGQFFGPGTRLTVL.

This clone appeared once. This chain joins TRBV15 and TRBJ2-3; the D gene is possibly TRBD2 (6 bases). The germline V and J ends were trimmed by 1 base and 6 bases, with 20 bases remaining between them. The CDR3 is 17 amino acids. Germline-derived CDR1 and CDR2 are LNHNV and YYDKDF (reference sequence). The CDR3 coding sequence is TGTGCCACCAGCAGAGTCACTGGCGGGGCGGTGGTGGATACGCAGTATTTT. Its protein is CATSRVTGGAVVDTQYF.

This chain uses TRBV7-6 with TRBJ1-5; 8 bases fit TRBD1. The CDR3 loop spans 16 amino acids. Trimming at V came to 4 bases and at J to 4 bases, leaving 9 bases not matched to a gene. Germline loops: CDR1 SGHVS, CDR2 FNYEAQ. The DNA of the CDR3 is TGTGCCAGCAGCTCCAACAGGGGGGATTCAAATCAGCCCCAGCATTTT. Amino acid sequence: CASSSNRGDSNQPQHF.

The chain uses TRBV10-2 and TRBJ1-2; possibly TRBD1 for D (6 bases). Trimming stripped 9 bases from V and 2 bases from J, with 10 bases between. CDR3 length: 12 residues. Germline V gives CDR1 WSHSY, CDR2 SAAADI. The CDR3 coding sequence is TGCGCCAGTTCTGGACAGAACTATGGCTACACCTTC. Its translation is CASSGQNYGYTF.

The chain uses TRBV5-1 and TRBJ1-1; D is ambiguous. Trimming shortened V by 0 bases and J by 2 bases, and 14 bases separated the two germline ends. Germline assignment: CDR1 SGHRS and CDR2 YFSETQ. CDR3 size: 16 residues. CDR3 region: CASSLDARTGNTEAFF. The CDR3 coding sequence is TGCGCCAGCAGCTTGGATGCCCGGACGGGTAACACTGAAGCTTTCTTT.

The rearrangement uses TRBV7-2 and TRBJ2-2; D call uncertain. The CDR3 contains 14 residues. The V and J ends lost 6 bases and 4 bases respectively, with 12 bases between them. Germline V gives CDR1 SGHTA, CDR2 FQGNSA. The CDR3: CASSNTWLTGELFF. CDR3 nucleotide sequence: TGTGCCAGCAGTAACACATGGCTCACCGGGGAGCTGTTTTTT.

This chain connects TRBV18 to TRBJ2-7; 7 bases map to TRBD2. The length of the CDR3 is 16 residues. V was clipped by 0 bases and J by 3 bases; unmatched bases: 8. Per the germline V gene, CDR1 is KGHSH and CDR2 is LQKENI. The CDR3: CASSPPKSGVYYEQYF. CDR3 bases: TGTGCCAGCTCACCACCGAAGAGCGGGGTATACTACGAGCAGTACTTC.

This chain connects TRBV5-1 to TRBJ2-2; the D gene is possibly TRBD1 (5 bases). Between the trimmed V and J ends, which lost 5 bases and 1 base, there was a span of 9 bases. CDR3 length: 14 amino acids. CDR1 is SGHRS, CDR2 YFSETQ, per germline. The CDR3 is CASRWTLNTGELFF. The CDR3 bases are TGCGCCAGCAGGTGGACACTGAACACCGGGGAGCTGTTTTTT. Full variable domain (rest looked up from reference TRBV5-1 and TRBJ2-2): KAGVTQTPRYLIKTRGQQVTLSCSPISGHRSVSWYQQTPGQGLQFLFEYFSETQRNKGNFPGRFSGRQFSNSRSEMNVSTLELGDSALYLCASRWTLNTGELFFGEGSRLTVL.

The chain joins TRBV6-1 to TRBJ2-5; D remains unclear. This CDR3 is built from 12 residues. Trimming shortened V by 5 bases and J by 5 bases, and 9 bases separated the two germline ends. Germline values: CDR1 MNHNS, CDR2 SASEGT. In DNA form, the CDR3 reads TGTGCCAGCAGTTCTTACCTGGAGACCCAGTACTTC. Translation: CASSSYLETQYF.

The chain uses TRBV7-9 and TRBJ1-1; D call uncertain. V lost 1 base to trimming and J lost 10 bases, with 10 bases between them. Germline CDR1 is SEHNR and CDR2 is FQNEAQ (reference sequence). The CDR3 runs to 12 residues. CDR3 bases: TGTGCCAGCAGCTTAGAATGGGAGGGAGCTTTCTTT. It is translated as CASSLEWEGAFF.

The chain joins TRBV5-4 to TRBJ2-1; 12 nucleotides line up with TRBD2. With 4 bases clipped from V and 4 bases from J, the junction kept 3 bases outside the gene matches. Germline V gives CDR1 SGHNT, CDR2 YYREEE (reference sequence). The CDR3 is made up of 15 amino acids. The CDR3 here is CASSPGLAGYNEQFF. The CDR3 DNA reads TGTGCCAGCAGCCCGGGACTAGCGGGTTACAATGAGCAGTTCTTC. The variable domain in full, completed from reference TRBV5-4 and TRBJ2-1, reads ETGVTQSPTHLIKTRGQQVTLRCSSQSGHNTVSWYQQALGQGPQFIFQYYREEENGRGNFPPRFSGLQFPNYSSELNVNALELDDSALYLCASSPGLAGYNEQFFGPGTRLTVL.

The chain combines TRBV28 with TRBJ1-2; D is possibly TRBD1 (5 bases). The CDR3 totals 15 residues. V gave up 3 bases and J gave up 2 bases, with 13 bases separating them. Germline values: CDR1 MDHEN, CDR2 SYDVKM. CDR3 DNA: TGTGCCAGCAGTTTCGAGGGCAGGGTAAACTATGGCTACACCTTC. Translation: CASSFEGRVNYGYTF.

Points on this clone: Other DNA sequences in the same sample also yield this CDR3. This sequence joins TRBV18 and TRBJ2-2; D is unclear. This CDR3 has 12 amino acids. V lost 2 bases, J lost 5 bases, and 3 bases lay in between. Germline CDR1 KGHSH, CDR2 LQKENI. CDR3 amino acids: CASSPDTGELFF. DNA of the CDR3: TGTGCCAGCTCACCAGATACCGGGGAGCTGTTTTTT.

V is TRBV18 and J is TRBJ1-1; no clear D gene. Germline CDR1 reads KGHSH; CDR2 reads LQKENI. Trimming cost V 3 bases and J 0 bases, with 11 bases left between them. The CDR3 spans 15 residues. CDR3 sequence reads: CASSPRDILNTEAFF. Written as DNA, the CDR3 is TGTGCCAGCTCACCTCGAGACATTTTGAACACTGAAGCTTTCTTT.

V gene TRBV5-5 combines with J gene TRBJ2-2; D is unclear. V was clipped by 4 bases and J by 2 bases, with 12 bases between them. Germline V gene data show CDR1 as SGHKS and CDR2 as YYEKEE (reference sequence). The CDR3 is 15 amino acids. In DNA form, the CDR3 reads TGTGCCAGCAGCCCCACCCACGAAAACACCGGGGAGCTGTTTTTT. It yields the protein CASSPTHENTGELFF. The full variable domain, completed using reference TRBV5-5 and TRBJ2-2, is DAGVTQSPTHLIKTRGQQVTLRCSPISGHKSVSWYQQVLGQGPQFIFQYYEKEERGRGNFPDRFSARQFPNYSSELNVNALLLGDSALYLCASSPTHENTGELFFGEGSRLTVL.

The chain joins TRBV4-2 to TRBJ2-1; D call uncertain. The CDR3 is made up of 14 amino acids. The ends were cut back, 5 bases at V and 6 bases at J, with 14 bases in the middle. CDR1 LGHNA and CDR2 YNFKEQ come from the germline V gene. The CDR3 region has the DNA TGTGCCAGCAGCATCCGTGGGGTAACCAATGAGCAGTTCTTC. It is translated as CASSIRGVTNEQFF.

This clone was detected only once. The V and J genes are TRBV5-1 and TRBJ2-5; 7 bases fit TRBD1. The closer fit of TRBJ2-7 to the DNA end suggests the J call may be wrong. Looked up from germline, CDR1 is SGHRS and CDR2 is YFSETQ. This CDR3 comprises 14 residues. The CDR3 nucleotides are TGCGCCAGCAGCACCGCCGGGACAGTCTACGAGCAGTACTTC. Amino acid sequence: CASSTAGTVYEQYF.

The CDR3 sequence is CASSKGSRTQYF. For the CDR3, the DNA is TGTGCCAGCAGCAAGGGGAGTAGGACCCAGTACTTC. V usage is TRBV7-9 and J usage is TRBJ2-5; tentatively, D is TRBD1 or TRBD2 (5 bases each). Per germline, CDR1 SEHNR and CDR2 FQNEAQ (reference sequence). Trimming took 5 bases from V and 7 from J, leaving 11 bases between them. The CDR3 length is 12 residues.

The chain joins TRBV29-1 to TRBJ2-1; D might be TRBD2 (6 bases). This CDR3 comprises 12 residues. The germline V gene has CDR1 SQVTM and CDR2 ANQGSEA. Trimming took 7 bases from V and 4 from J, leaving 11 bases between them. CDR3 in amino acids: CSGGTDYNEQFF. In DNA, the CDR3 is TGCAGCGGCGGGACGGATTACAATGAGCAGTTCTTC.

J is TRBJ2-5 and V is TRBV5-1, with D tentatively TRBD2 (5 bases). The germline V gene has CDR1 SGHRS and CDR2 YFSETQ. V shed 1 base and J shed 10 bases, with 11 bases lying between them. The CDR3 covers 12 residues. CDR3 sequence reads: CASSLPGNDQYF. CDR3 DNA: TGCGCCAGCAGCTTGCCCGGGAACGACCAGTACTTC.

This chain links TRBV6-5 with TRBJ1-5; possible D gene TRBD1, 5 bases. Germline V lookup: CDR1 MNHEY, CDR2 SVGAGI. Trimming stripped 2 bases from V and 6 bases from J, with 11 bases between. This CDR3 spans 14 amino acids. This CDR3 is CASSYGARTQPQHF. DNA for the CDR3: TGTGCCAGCAGTTACGGGGCCCGGACTCAGCCCCAGCATTTT.

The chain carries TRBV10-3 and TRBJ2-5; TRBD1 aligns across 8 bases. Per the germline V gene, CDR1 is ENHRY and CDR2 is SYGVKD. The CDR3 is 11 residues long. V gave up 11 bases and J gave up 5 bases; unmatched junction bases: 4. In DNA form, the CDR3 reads TGTGCCGCCAGGGGGCGGGAGACCCAGTACTTC. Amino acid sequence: CAARGRETQYF.

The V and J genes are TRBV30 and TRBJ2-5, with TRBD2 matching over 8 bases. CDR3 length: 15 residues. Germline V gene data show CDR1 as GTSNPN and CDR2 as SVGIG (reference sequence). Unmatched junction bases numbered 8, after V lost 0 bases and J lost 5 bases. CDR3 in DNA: TGTGCCTGGAGTGTACCGGCGGGGGGAGCGGAGACCCAGTACTTC. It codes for CAWSVPAGGAETQYF.

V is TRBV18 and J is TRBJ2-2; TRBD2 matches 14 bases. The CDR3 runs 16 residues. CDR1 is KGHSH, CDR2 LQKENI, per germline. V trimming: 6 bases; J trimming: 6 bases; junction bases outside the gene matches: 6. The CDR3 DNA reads TGTGCCAGCTCGCCCGGGACTAGCGGGAGCGCCGGGGAGCTGTTTTTT. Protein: CASSPGTSGSAGELFF.

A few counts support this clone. In DNA form, the CDR3 reads TGTGCCAGCCGGGACATAAGTTCGAGCTACACCTTC. Translating gives CASRDISSSYTF. This rearrangement joins TRBV2 to TRBJ1-2; D might be TRBD1 (6 bases). Trimming removed 8 bases from V and 9 bases from J, with 16 bases in between. CDR1 and CDR2 (germline): SNHLY, FYNNEI. This CDR3 contains 12 residues.

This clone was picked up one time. The CDR3: CASSEGLGDTEAFF. Written as DNA, the CDR3 is TGTGCCAGCAGCGAGGGTCTAGGGGACACTGAAGCTTTCTTT. The chain combines TRBV2 with TRBJ1-1, with a weak D call TRBD1 (5 bases). This CDR3 has 14 residues. Trimming removed 6 bases from V and 3 bases from J, with 14 bases in between. Germline V gene sequence: CDR1 SNHLY, CDR2 FYNNEI.

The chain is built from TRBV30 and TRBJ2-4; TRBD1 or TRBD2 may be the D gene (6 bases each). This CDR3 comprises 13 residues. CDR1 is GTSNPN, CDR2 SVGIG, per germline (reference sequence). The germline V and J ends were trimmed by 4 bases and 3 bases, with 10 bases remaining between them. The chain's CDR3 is CAWTGDFKNIQYF. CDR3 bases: TGTGCCTGGACAGGGGACTTCAAAAACATTCAGTACTTC.

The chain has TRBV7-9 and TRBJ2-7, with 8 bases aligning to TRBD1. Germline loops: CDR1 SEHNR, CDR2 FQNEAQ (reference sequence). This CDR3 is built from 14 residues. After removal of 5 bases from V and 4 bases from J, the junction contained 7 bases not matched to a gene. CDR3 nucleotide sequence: TGTGCCAGCAGCCAGGGACAGGCGATTTACGAGCAGTACTTC. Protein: CASSQGQAIYEQYF. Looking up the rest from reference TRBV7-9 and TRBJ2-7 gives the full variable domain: DTGVSQNPRHKITKRGQNVTFRCDPISEHNRLYWYRQTLGQGPEFLTYFQNEAQLEKSRLLSDRFSAERPKGSFSTLEIQRTEQGDSAMYLCASSQGQAIYEQYFGPGTRLTVT.